This passage covers 25 T cell receptor beta chains from one sample sequenced in a study of cytomegalovirus exposure and HLA in healthy donors (dated by TCRdb to 2017 to 2019). Library prep was done by the immunoSEQ multiplex PCR assay. For the multiplex PCR, a mixture combining 60 forward primers for TCR Vbeta segments and 13 reverse primers for TCR Jbeta segments was used. The table was pulled from immuneACCESS by TCRdb, which kept in-frame rearrangements only. Such tables lose some clones; where checked, under half of the loss comes from unresolved V genes, and the rest has no known cause. The sample has 130,000 or so clones on record, over 80% of them singletons. Jointly, the top ten make up 2% to 2.5% of the sample. The sequencing sample was made of PBMCs. The receptors stem from a man between 25 and 39 years old in good health and CMV-seronegative.

This chain joins TRBV2 and TRBJ1-2; tentative D call: TRBD1 (6 bases). The CDR3 spans 12 residues. Germline values: CDR1 SNHLY, CDR2 FYNNEI. V lost 7 bases and J 4 bases, leaving 10 bases between the germline ends. The CDR3 protein is CASTSDSYGYTF. As DNA, the CDR3 is TGTGCCAGCACCTCGGACAGCTATGGCTACACCTTC.

The CDR3 loop reads CASKDRASTDTQYF. CDR3 DNA: TGTGCCAGCAAAGACAGGGCTAGCACAGATACGCAGTATTTT. The chain uses TRBV28 and TRBJ2-3; 7 positions agree with TRBD1. This CDR3 contains 14 residues. From germline, CDR1 is MDHEN and CDR2 SYDVKM. V shed 7 bases, J shed 0 bases, and the junction held 4 bases outside the gene matches.

The rearrangement joins TRBV5-1 to TRBJ1-2; D uncertain. The CDR3 is 12 amino acids. The V end was cut by 7 bases, the J end by 5 bases, with 12 bases between. Germline CDR1 SGHRS, CDR2 YFSETQ. The CDR3 bases are TGCGCCAGCGCCGGGGAGGGATATGGCTACACCTTC. Translation: CASAGEGYGYTF.

Comment on this clone: Sequence at one end of the junction differs from germline and may be a read error. The rearrangement joins TRBV6-6 to TRBJ2-4; a possible D gene is TRBD2 (6 bases). The CDR3 has 14 residues. Germline V gene data show CDR1 as MNHNY and CDR2 as SVGAGI (reference sequence). Written as DNA, the CDR3 is TGTGCCAGCGCCTCAGGGCCAGGGAGGAACAGTCAGTACTTC. Its protein is CASASGPGRNSQYF.

The CDR3 reads CASSSGTGGFPSGNTIYF. The DNA of the CDR3 is TGCGCCAGCAGCTCCGGGACAGGGGGCTTCCCCTCTGGAAACACCATATATTTT. This sequence joins TRBV5-1 and TRBJ1-3, with 12 bases fitting TRBD1. The J segment lost 0 bases and the V segment lost 3 bases, leaving 7 bases of the junction unmatched. The CDR3 totals 18 residues. The germline V gene encodes CDR1 SGHRS and CDR2 YFSETQ.

The gene calls are TRBV5-1 and TRBJ2-1; a possible D gene is TRBD1 (5 bases). CDR3 size: 15 residues. V was clipped by 4 bases and J by 4 bases, with 15 bases between them. Germline CDR1 and CDR2: SGHRS and YFSETQ. As DNA, the CDR3 is TGCGCCAGCAGCCCCCCCTTAGACAGTTACAATGAGCAGTTCTTC. This sequence encodes CASSPPLDSYNEQFF.

This clone was observed a few times. The rearrangement joins TRBV11-2 to TRBJ2-2; 8 positions agree with TRBD2. Germline values: CDR1 SGHAT, CDR2 FQNNGV. J gave up 6 bases and V 5 bases, and 8 bases lay outside the gene matches. This CDR3 has 15 residues. CDR3 loop: CASSLRGTRAGELFF. The CDR3 DNA follows: TGTGCCAGCAGCCTACGTGGGACTAGAGCCGGGGAGCTGTTTTTT.

This chain joins TRBV19 and TRBJ2-1; 12 bases fit TRBD2. V lost 2 bases to trimming and J lost 9 bases; unmatched junction nucleotides: 2. The CDR3 runs to 14 residues. Germline V gene sequence: CDR1 LNHDA, CDR2 SQIVND (reference sequence). The CDR3 DNA sequence: TGTGCCAGTAGTATAACTAGCGGGGGGACTGAGCAGTTCTTC. As protein: CASSITSGGTEQFF.

In this sample, this clone turned up once. The rearrangement uses TRBV25-1 and TRBJ1-1; no clear D. This CDR3 comprises 13 residues. V lost 5 bases and J 8 bases, leaving 15 bases between the germline ends. Germline CDR1 is MGHDK and CDR2 is SYGVNS. The CDR3 loop reads CASSTSRAGEAFF. The CDR3 nucleotides read TGTGCCAGCAGTACCTCGAGGGCCGGAGAAGCTTTCTTT.

The chain employs TRBV27 and TRBJ2-2; 8 bases fit TRBD1. Germline lookup yields CDR1 MNHEY and CDR2 SMNVEV (reference sequence). The CDR3 is 16 amino acids. V lost 7 bases, J lost 6 bases, and 13 bases stayed unmatched. CDR3 protein: CASILVSDRAPGELFF. CDR3 nucleotides: TGTGCCAGCATCCTCGTGTCGGACAGGGCTCCCGGGGAGCTGTTTTTT.

The J gene is TRBJ1-2, the V gene TRBV30; 7 positions agree with TRBD1. There are 13 residues in the CDR3. Germline CDR1 reads GTSNPN; CDR2 reads SVGIG (reference sequence). The V segment lost 0 bases and the J segment 8 bases; nucleotides outside the gene matches: 6. The DNA of the CDR3 is TGTGCCTGGAGTGTCAAGGGGGCGGGGGGCTACACCTTC. Its protein is CAWSVKGAGGYTF.

A single count supports this clone. This rearrangement joins TRBV28 to TRBJ1-6, with D possibly being TRBD1 (5 bases). Trimming removed 5 bases at V and 3 bases at J, with 11 bases between. The CDR3 totals 15 residues. Germline CDR1 and CDR2: MDHEN and SYDVKM. CDR3 coding DNA: TGTGCCAGCAGTCAAGGGGTAAACTATAATTCACCCCTCCACTTT. It codes for CASSQGVNYNSPLHF. The full variable domain, in which reference TRBV28 and TRBJ1-6 provide the parts outside the CDR3, is DVKVTQSSRYLVKRTGEKVFLECVQDMDHENMFWYRQDPGLGLRLIYFSYDVKMKEKGDIPEGYSVSREKKERFSLILESASTNQTSMYLCASSQGVNYNSPLHFGNGTRLTVT.

This rearrangement joins TRBV6-5 to TRBJ1-1, with D tentatively TRBD1 (5 bases). The CDR3 totals 15 residues. Between the trimmed V and J ends, which lost 6 bases and 6 bases, there was a span of 20 bases. Germline CDR1 MNHEY, CDR2 SVGAGI. CDR3 protein: CASSPSWGRLAEAFF. CDR3 bases: TGTGCCAGCAGCCCGTCTTGGGGCAGACTGGCTGAAGCTTTCTTT.

The rearrangement joins TRBV9 to TRBJ2-1; the D gene is possibly TRBD1 (6 bases). This CDR3 has 12 amino acids. CDR1 is SGDLS and CDR2 is YYNGEE in the germline V gene. Trimming took off 4 bases at V and 4 bases at J, with 6 bases between the two ends. The DNA for the CDR3 is TGTGCCAGCAGCCAGGGGTACAATGAGCAGTTCTTC. Translating it yields CASSQGYNEQFF.

This chain uses TRBV19 with TRBJ1-5; TRBD1 matches 9 bases. After removal of 7 bases from V and 7 bases from J, the junction contained 11 bases not matched to a gene. Germline-derived CDR1 and CDR2 are LNHDA and SQIVND (reference sequence). The CDR3 runs 15 residues. The CDR3 spells CASTSHRGLGQPQHF. DNA for the CDR3: TGTGCCAGTACCTCGCACAGGGGGCTAGGGCAGCCCCAGCATTTT.

The J gene is TRBJ2-3, the V gene TRBV6-5; 8 nucleotides agree with TRBD1. After removal of 5 bases from V and 4 bases from J, the junction contained 5 bases not matched to a gene. Per germline, CDR1 MNHEY and CDR2 SVGAGI. The length of the CDR3 is 14 residues. The chain's CDR3 is CASSGRTGPDTQYF. The CDR3 DNA sequence: TGTGCCAGCAGTGGCCGGACAGGGCCAGATACGCAGTATTTT.

In this sample, this clone turned up a few times. The J gene is TRBJ2-7, the V gene TRBV4-2; 12 bases line up with TRBD2. Germline assignment: CDR1 LGHNA and CDR2 YNFKEQ. V was clipped by 4 bases and J by 3 bases; unmatched bases: 1. The CDR3 is made up of 14 amino acids. The CDR3 DNA follows: TGTGCCAGCAGCCCACTAGCGGGGGGCTACGAGCAGTACTTC. Its protein product is CASSPLAGGYEQYF.

This chain joins TRBV28 and TRBJ1-1; tentatively, D is TRBD1 (5 bases). Trimming pared 4 bases from V and 3 bases from J, leaving 18 bases between. The germline V gene has CDR1 MDHEN and CDR2 SYDVKM. CDR3 length: 16 residues. CDR3 sequence: CASSSNSGGADTEAFF. CDR3 sequence (DNA): TGTGCCAGCAGTTCCAACAGTGGAGGGGCGGACACTGAAGCTTTCTTT.

CDR3 protein: CASSPTGGPEGEQYF. CDR3 nucleotides: TGTGCCAGCAGCCCGACGGGGGGCCCGGAGGGCGAGCAGTACTTC. The chain employs TRBV27 and TRBJ2-7, with a possible D match to TRBD2 (7 bases). CDR3 size: 15 residues. With 6 bases removed from V and 6 bases from J, the gap between germline ends came to 21 bases. CDR1 and CDR2 from the germline V gene are MNHEY and SMNVEV (reference sequence).

This chain uses TRBV6-1 with TRBJ1-4; a weak D match, TRBD1 (6 bases). The V end was cut by 4 bases, the J end by 4 bases, with 19 bases between. The germline CDR1 and CDR2 sequences are MNHNS and SASEGT. This CDR3 has 17 amino acids. The CDR3 region is CASSAFPPGANNEKLFF. The CDR3 DNA sequence: TGTGCCAGCAGTGCCTTCCCTCCAGGGGCGAATAATGAAAAACTGTTTTTT.

V gene TRBV23-1 combines with J gene TRBJ1-1; 9 bases map to TRBD1. TRBV23-1 is classed as an ORF, of uncertain function. With 2 bases clipped from V and 4 bases from J, the junction kept 8 bases outside the gene matches. The CDR3 is 16 amino acids. This chain's CDR3 is CASSQAAWTGVTEAFF. CDR3 coding DNA: TGCGCCAGCAGTCAAGCTGCCTGGACAGGGGTCACTGAAGCTTTCTTT.

V and J are TRBV30 and TRBJ2-2; 8 nucleotides align to TRBD1. The CDR3 consists of 14 residues. In germline, CDR1 is GTSNPN, CDR2 SVGIG (reference sequence). V shed 4 bases and J 6 bases; nucleotides not matched to a gene: 7. As DNA, the CDR3 is TGTGCCTGGAAGCCAGGGGGCAGATCCGGGGAGCTGTTTTTT. Protein: CAWKPGGRSGELFF.

This clone showed up just once. This sequence joins TRBV5-1 and TRBJ2-7; TRBD2 might be the D (6 bases). CDR1 is SGHRS, CDR2 YFSETQ, per germline. This CDR3 is 14 amino acids long. V was shortened by 5 bases and J by 4 bases, with 16 bases between the two germline ends. The CDR3 region is CASSSWGGGYEQYF. In DNA, the CDR3 is TGCGCCAGCAGTTCGTGGGGTGGGGGGTACGAGCAGTACTTC.

This rearrangement joins TRBV6-5 to TRBJ1-1, with 9 positions matching TRBD1. This CDR3 comprises 15 residues. V shed 5 bases and J 5 bases; nucleotides not matched to a gene: 9. Germline V lookup: CDR1 MNHEY, CDR2 SVGAGI. The chain's CDR3 is CASSHIQGARTEAFF. CDR3 nucleotides: TGTGCCAGCAGTCATATACAGGGGGCGCGGACTGAAGCTTTCTTT.

The chain uses TRBV10-2 and TRBJ1-2; no reliable D call. Germline V CDR1 and CDR2: WSHSY, SAAADI. The germline V and J ends were trimmed by 5 bases and 6 bases, with 10 bases remaining between them. CDR3 length equals 12 residues. The CDR3: CASSRRGDGYTF. The CDR3 bases are TGCGCCAGCAGTCGGCGGGGTGATGGCTACACCTTC.